This TCR beta chain was sequenced during a study of blood T cell repertoires in COVID-19 (dated by TCRdb to the early 2020s). About the full investigation: The collaborator samples originated in the United States, Italy and Spain and spanned the acute and convalescent phases of COVID-19. The prospective study material was composed of cDNA or gDNA derived from T cells, B-cell-depleted T cells, or PBMCs. Deeply sampled blood TCRbeta repertoires from subjects exposed to, actively infected with, or recovered from COVID-19 were included in the dataset. The repertoires were released in a freely available public database intended as a resource for research on the immune response to SARS-CoV-2. Samples were obtained from the ongoing ImmuneRACE study (first 160 participants) and from about 1,300 subjects provided by 6 global collaborators. Nearly every sample came with metadata listing a de-identified subject ID, COVID-19 status, age in years and sex. Where available, HLA class I and class II types were taken from metadata supplied by the sample provider and were not determined by assay-based typing. Study-level results and caveats: How much clinical and demographic metadata was included differed by source and by participant, and the metadata was provided uncurated.

Sequences SNHLY (CDR1) and FYNNEI (CDR2) are obtained from the germline V gene. V loses 5 bases, J loses 1 base, and the germline ends lie 18 bases apart. Including the terminal cysteine and phenylalanine, the CDR3 comprises 16 residues. Only the CDR3 part of the read is kept: 48 bases, read in frame from the first base. Regarding this clone: The antigen it binds to is not known. No per-base quality is available; no much larger clone lies one base away.

The collaborating institutions used their own protocols to collect whole blood in K2EDTA tubes. Collaborator samples were shipped for TCRbeta analysis as frozen whole blood, isolated PBMCs, or DNA extracted from either sample type. The immunoSEQ Assay, a bias-controlled multiplex PCR, was used to amplify TCRbeta CDR3 regions from genomic DNA. As for the authors' bioinformatics: Within the assay, amplification of reference gene primers was used to estimate how many nucleated cells each sample contained. To quantify the absolute abundance of each unique TCRbeta CDR3 rearrangement, sequence reads were collapsed and filtered. For each sample, productive Simpson clonality was calculated as the square root of Simpson's diversity index across productive rearrangements. TCRdb mirrors the immuneACCESS table, restricted to in-frame sequences. Some clones are absent from its copies; in checked studies, under half trace to an unresolved V gene, and the reason for the others is unknown. That table is the source of V, J and clone size, and D and trimming were worked out from the DNA. A total of hundreds of thousands of clones appear in this sample, around 82% of them only once. The ten largest clones add up to approximately 5.9% of the sample.

The receptor's source is a man older than 75 with acute or convalescent COVID-19. The sample was peripheral blood. This sequence uses TRBV2 and TRBJ2-7; a tentative D match to TRBD2 spans 6 bases. For the CDR3, the sequence is CASSPPGWGESYEQYF. The nucleotide sequence reads as follows: TGTGCCAGCAGTCCCCCGGGCTGGGGGGAATCCTACGAGCAGTACTTC.